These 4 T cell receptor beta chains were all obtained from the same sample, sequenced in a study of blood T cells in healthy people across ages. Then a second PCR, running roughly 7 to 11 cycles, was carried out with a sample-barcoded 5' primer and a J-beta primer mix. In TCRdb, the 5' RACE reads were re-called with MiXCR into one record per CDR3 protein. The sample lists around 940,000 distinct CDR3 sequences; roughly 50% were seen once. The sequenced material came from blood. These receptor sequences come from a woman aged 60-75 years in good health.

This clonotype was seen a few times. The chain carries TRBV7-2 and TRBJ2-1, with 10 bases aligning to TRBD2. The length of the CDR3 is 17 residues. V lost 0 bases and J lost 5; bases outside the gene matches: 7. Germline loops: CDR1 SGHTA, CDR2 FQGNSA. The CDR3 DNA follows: TGTGCCAGCAGCTTAGCCGGAGCTAGCGGGAGTGACAATGAGCAGTTCTTC. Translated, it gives CASSLAGASGSDNEQFF.

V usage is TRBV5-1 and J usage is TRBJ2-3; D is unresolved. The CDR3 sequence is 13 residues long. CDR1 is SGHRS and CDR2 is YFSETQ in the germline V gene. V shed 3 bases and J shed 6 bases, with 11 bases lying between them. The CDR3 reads CASSSWLDDTQYF. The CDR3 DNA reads TGCGCCAGCAGCTCGTGGTTGGATGATACGCAGTATTTT.

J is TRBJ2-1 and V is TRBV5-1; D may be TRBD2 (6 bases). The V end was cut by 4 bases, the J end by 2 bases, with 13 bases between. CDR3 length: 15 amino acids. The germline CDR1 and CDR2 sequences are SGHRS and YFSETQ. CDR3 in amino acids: CASSLGSRAYNEQFF. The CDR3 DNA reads TGCGCCAGCAGCCTCGGGAGTAGGGCCTACAATGAGCAGTTCTTC.

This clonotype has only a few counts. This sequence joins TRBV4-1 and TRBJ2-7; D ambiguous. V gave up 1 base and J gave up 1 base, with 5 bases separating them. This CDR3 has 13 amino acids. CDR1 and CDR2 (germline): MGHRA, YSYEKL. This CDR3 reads CASSQVDSYEQYF. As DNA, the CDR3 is TGCGCCAGCAGCCAAGTCGATTCCTACGAGCAGTACTTC.